Below, 9 T cell receptor beta chains from the same sample are listed, as sequenced in a study of human T cells and chemical hapten exposure. Indicated time point: patch test 3, about 24 weeks after DPC sensitization. Treatment indicated: therapeutic diphenylcyclopropenone sensitization with weekly scalp DPC. Using its own MiXCR run on the RACE reads, TCRdb lists one record per CDR3 protein. The data contain 150,000 to 200,000 distinct CDR3 sequences, 25% to 35% of them singletons. Here the sequenced sample was whole blood, taken in connection with sensitization to the hapten diphenylcyclopropenone (DPC). These receptors all stem from a woman under 30 with alopecia areata. Some clones in this sample may be carry-over from other donors' samples.

V gene TRBV21-1 combines with J gene TRBJ1-4. TRBV21-1 is tagged as a pseudogene. The CDR3 has 15 amino acids. CDR3 amino acids: CASSKWTDCNEKLFF. CDR3 coding DNA: TGTGCCAGCAGCAAGTGGACGGATTGTAATGAAAAACTGTTTTTT.

This clonotype was seen repeatedly, ten times or more. CDR3 bases: TGTGCCAGCAGCTCCAACCGGGGCTGGGAGACCCAGTACTTC. Residues: CASSSNRGWETQYF. This rearrangement joins TRBV11-2 to TRBJ2-5; D assignment may be TRBD1 or TRBD2 (5 bases each). V lost 4 bases, J lost 5 bases, and 14 bases lay in between. This CDR3 comprises 14 residues. Per germline, CDR1 SGHAT and CDR2 FQNNGV.

V and J are TRBV28 and TRBJ2-1, with TRBD2 as a possible D gene (5 bases). Germline V gene lookup returns CDR1 MDHEN and CDR2 SYDVKM. This CDR3 contains 15 residues. Deletions cut 2 bases from V and 5 bases from J, with 13 bases between. Written as DNA, the CDR3 is TGTGCCAGCAGTTTAAGGAGCGGCCCAAACAATGAGCAGTTCTTC. Its protein product is CASSLRSGPNNEQFF.

Many counts were recorded for this clonotype. V gene TRBV6-2 or TRBV6-3 combines with J gene TRBJ2-5, with D perhaps being TRBD1 or TRBD2 (5 bases each). Trimming took 2 bases from V and 2 from J, leaving 9 bases between them. This CDR3 region has 14 residues. The V gene's germline CDR1 is MNHEY and CDR2 SVGEGT. CDR3 DNA sequence: TGTGCCAGCAGTTACGGGGGTGAGCAAGAGACCCAGTACTTC. This codes for CASSYGGEQETQYF.

The chain uses TRBV10-2 and TRBJ2-5, with 9 bases that match TRBD2. CDR1 is WSHSY, CDR2 SAAADI, per germline. V trimming: 6 bases; J trimming: 2 bases; junction bases outside the gene matches: 7. The CDR3 consists of 15 residues. CDR3 amino acids: CASSRGSGGQETQYF. In nucleotides, the CDR3 is TGCGCCAGCAGCCGCGGGAGCGGGGGGCAAGAGACCCAGTACTTC.

This sequence joins TRBV29-1 and TRBJ2-5; D unclear. The CDR3 has 14 amino acids. V lost 5 bases and J 1 base, leaving 14 bases between the germline ends. CDR1 SQVTM and CDR2 ANQGSEA come from the germline V gene. CDR3 nucleotide sequence: TGCAGCGTTCAACCGATACAAGGCCAAGAGACCCAGTACTTC. Its protein product is CSVQPIQGQETQYF.

In its sample, this clonotype was seen a few times. V and J are TRBV2 and TRBJ1-5; no definite D call. In germline, CDR1 is SNHLY, CDR2 FYNNEI. V was cut by 3 bases and J by 1 base, with 10 bases left in between. The CDR3 totals 15 residues. The CDR3 DNA follows: TGTGCCAGCAGTGATTCGGGTTCAAGCAATCAGCCCCAGCATTTT. Amino acid sequence: CASSDSGSSNQPQHF. The entire variable domain, with the rest obtained from reference TRBV2 and TRBJ1-5, is as follows: EPEVTQTPSHQVTQMGQEVILRCVPISNHLYFYWYRQILGQKVEFLVSFYNNEISEKSEIFDDQFSVERPDGSNFTLKIRSTKLEDSAMYFCASSDSGSSNQPQHFGDGTRLSIL.

The rearrangement uses TRBV9 and TRBJ2-3; 11 nucleotides agree with TRBD2. CDR3 length: 15 amino acids. Unmatched junction bases numbered 4, after V lost 3 bases and J lost 4 bases. Looked up from germline, CDR1 is SGDLS and CDR2 is YYNGEE. CDR3 region: CASSASGRMADTQYF. CDR3 DNA sequence: TGTGCCAGCAGCGCTAGCGGGAGGATGGCAGATACGCAGTATTTT. The variable domain in full, completed from reference TRBV9 and TRBJ2-3, reads DSGVTQTPKHLITATGQRVTLRCSPRSGDLSVYWYQQSLDQGLQFLIQYYNGEERAKGNILERFSAQQFPDLHSELNLSSLELGDSALYFCASSASGRMADTQYFGPGTRLTVL.

This rearrangement joins TRBV28 to TRBJ1-5; weak D call: TRBD1 (5 bases). V was clipped by 5 bases and J by 3 bases, with 11 bases between them. The germline V gene encodes CDR1 MDHEN and CDR2 SYDVKM. CDR3 size: 14 residues. CDR3 sequence (DNA): TGTGCCAGCAGTGGGCGGGGGTACAATCAGCCCCAGCATTTT. Translation: CASSGRGYNQPQHF.